Presented here are 30 T cell receptor beta chains from one specimen sequenced in a study of cytomegalovirus exposure and HLA in healthy donors. The PCR used 60 Vbeta and 13 Jbeta primers. Only in-frame clones appear in the TCRdb table, and some are missing; sequencing was by immunoSEQ multiplex PCR. The table lists roughly 70,000 clones, 70% to 75% of them singletons. Material: PBMCs. The receptors originated from a human donor in good health.

The chain is built from TRBV6-5 and TRBJ2-3, with D possibly matching TRBD2 (6 bases). CDR1 is MNHEY and CDR2 is SVGAGI in the germline V gene. CDR3 length equals 14 residues. Deletions cut 4 bases from V and 2 bases from J, with 10 bases between. The CDR3 DNA sequence: TGTGCCAGCAGTTGGGGGACTCTCACAGATACGCAGTATTTT. It is translated as CASSWGTLTDTQYF.

Of note for this clone: The identical CDR3 is also encoded by other nucleotide sequences in the sample. This chain links TRBV29-1 with TRBJ1-2; 8 bases are shared with TRBD1. The V gene end was trimmed by 7 bases and the J gene end by 3 bases; junction bases not matched to a gene: 4. Germline V lookup: CDR1 SQVTM, CDR2 ANQGSEA. The CDR3 consists of 12 residues. DNA of the CDR3: TGCAGCGGTGGACAGGGAGACTATGGCTACACCTTC. Protein sequence: CSGGQGDYGYTF.

V usage is TRBV13 and J usage is TRBJ2-3; D gene uncertain. The CDR3 has 16 amino acids. V lost 2 bases, J lost 1 base, and 13 bases lay in between. Germline lookup yields CDR1 PRHDT and CDR2 FYEKMQ (reference sequence). DNA of the CDR3: TGTGCCAGCAGCTTAAGTGAAGGCAGGCGCACAGATACGCAGTATTTT. Its protein product is CASSLSEGRRTDTQYF.

The chain is built from TRBV4-1 and TRBJ1-5; no clear D gene. The V gene lost 4 bases and the J gene lost 0 bases, with 7 bases spanning the gap. This CDR3 comprises 14 residues. Germline values: CDR1 MGHRA, CDR2 YSYEKL. The DNA of the CDR3 is TGCGCCAGCAGCCTCACAGATAGCAATCAGCCCCAGCATTTT. Its protein product is CASSLTDSNQPQHF.

This sequence joins TRBV10-2 and TRBJ1-5; 7 bases agree with TRBD1. The junction had 7 bases not matched to a gene; V was cut back by 6 bases and J by 5 bases. Germline CDR1 and CDR2: WSHSY and SAAADI. The CDR3 totals 14 residues. The CDR3: CASSPTGRDQPQHF. The CDR3 DNA follows: TGCGCCAGCAGCCCGACAGGGCGAGATCAGCCCCAGCATTTT.

The chain couples TRBV2 to TRBJ2-2; D might be TRBD2 (5 bases). Trimming pared 6 bases from V and 6 bases from J, leaving 14 bases between. Germline V gene data show CDR1 as SNHLY and CDR2 as FYNNEI. The CDR3 has 14 residues. CDR3 protein: CASSRVGEAGELFF. The CDR3 coding sequence is TGTGCCAGCAGCCGGGTGGGAGAGGCCGGGGAGCTGTTTTTT.

The gene calls are TRBV14 and TRBJ2-1, with D perhaps TRBD2 (5 bases). Between the trimmed V and J ends, which lost 0 bases and 5 bases, there was a span of 11 bases. This CDR3 is built from 15 residues. Per germline, CDR1 SGHDN and CDR2 FVKESK. Here the CDR3 reads CASSQDQRRDNEQFF. The DNA for the CDR3 is TGTGCCAGCAGCCAAGATCAGCGGCGGGACAATGAGCAGTTCTTC. Supplemented by reference TRBV14 and TRBJ2-1, the full variable domain reads EAGVTQFPSHSVIEKGQTVTLRCDPISGHDNLYWYRRVMGKEIKFLLHFVKESKQDESGMPNNRFLAERTGGTYSTLKVQPAELEDSGVYFCASSQDQRRDNEQFFGPGTRLTVL.

This sequence joins TRBV10-1 and TRBJ1-5; D call uncertain. The V gene lost 3 bases and the J gene lost 5 bases, with 8 bases spanning the gap. CDR1 WNHNN and CDR2 SYGVQD come from the germline V gene (reference sequence). The CDR3 sequence is 13 residues long. CDR3: CASSDSGDQPQHF. The CDR3, as DNA: TGCGCCAGCAGTGACTCGGGAGATCAGCCCCAGCATTTT.

The rearrangement links TRBV28 to TRBJ2-7; 10 bases align to TRBD2. Trimming removed 5 bases from V and 3 bases from J; junction bases left unmatched: 10. CDR1 MDHEN and CDR2 SYDVKM come from the germline V gene. The CDR3 is 16 residues long. The CDR3 DNA reads as TGTGCCAGCAGTACAACTAGCGGGATCGGATTCTACGAGCAGTACTTC. It translates to CASSTTSGIGFYEQYF.

The chain carries TRBV30 and TRBJ1-2; D is ambiguous. From germline, CDR1 is GTSNPN and CDR2 SVGIG (reference sequence). V lost 0 bases and J lost 0, with 8 bases in between. This CDR3 region has 14 residues. CDR3 amino acids: CAWSVAGANYGYTF. The CDR3 bases are TGTGCCTGGAGTGTAGCCGGAGCTAACTATGGCTACACCTTC.

The rearrangement links TRBV27 to TRBJ2-7, with TRBD2 matching 8 bases. The CDR3 consists of 17 residues. The germline CDR1 and CDR2 sequences are MNHEY and SMNVEV (reference sequence). V gave up 4 bases and J gave up 1 base; unmatched junction bases: 12. This CDR3 reads CASSWRASGGPSYEQYF. In DNA, the CDR3 is TGTGCCAGCAGTTGGAGGGCGTCGGGAGGGCCATCCTACGAGCAGTACTTC.

The chain recombines TRBV6-1 with TRBJ1-2, with D unclear. The CDR3 is 14 amino acids. Trimming cost V 8 bases and J 2 bases, with 15 bases left between them. The germline gives CDR1 MNHNS, CDR2 SASEGT. CDR3 sequence (DNA): TGTGCCAGCCGGGGTACCACCCCGAACTATGGCTACACCTTC. Its translation is CASRGTTPNYGYTF.

This clone has a handful of counts. The sample contains more than one DNA sequence encoding this CDR3. This rearrangement joins TRBV30 to TRBJ2-3; TRBD2 matches 9 bases. This CDR3 has 15 amino acids. V lost 2 bases, J lost 1 base, and 4 bases stayed unmatched. The germline gives CDR1 GTSNPN, CDR2 SVGIG (reference sequence). This CDR3 is CAWSFAGGRTDTQYF. The DNA for the CDR3 is TGTGCCTGGAGTTTCGCGGGAGGGCGCACAGATACGCAGTATTTT.

The chain has TRBV9 and TRBJ2-5; 8 positions agree with TRBD2. The ends lost 1 base at V and 1 base at J; junction bases unmatched: 9. Germline V lookup: CDR1 SGDLS, CDR2 YYNGEE. The CDR3 is 17 amino acids. The CDR3 protein is CASSVSRSGSPQETQYF. In nucleotides, the CDR3 is TGTGCCAGCAGCGTAAGCAGGAGCGGGAGTCCCCAAGAGACCCAGTACTTC.

The chain couples TRBV11-1 to TRBJ2-5; D is uncertain. The CDR3 runs 14 residues. The V end was cut by 3 bases, the J end by 1 base, with 9 bases between. CDR1 and CDR2 (germline): SGHAT, FQDESV (reference sequence). Written as DNA, the CDR3 is TGTGCCAGCAGCTTCTCACTATCCCAAGAGACCCAGTACTTC. It translates to CASSFSLSQETQYF.

In DNA, the CDR3 is TGTGCCAGTAGTATTGCAGGGACAAATAGCAATCAGCCCCAGCATTTT. Encoded protein: CASSIAGTNSNQPQHF. The chain is built from TRBV19 and TRBJ1-5, with D tentatively TRBD1 (6 bases). This CDR3 spans 16 amino acids. V was clipped by 3 bases and J by 0 bases, with 12 bases between them. Per germline, CDR1 LNHDA and CDR2 SQIVND (reference sequence).

The CDR3 region has the DNA TGTGCCAGCAGCGTAGGACTGTTAGAAGGCAAAGAGACCCAGTACTTC. Amino acids: CASSVGLLEGKETQYF. The chain has TRBV9 and TRBJ2-5; D remains ambiguous. V was shortened by 0 bases and J by 3 bases, with 15 bases between the two germline ends. Per germline, CDR1 SGDLS and CDR2 YYNGEE. This CDR3 is 16 amino acids long.

J is TRBJ1-2 and V is TRBV15, with a possible D match to TRBD1 (6 bases). There are 14 residues in the CDR3. Germline-derived CDR1 and CDR2 are LNHNV and YYDKDF (reference sequence). The V end lost 2 bases, the J end lost 4 bases, and 11 bases lay between the germline ends. CDR3 loop: CATSRFTGFYGYTF. The CDR3 DNA follows: TGTGCCACCAGCAGATTTACAGGGTTCTATGGCTACACCTTC.

The chain employs TRBV6-6 and TRBJ1-1, with D maybe TRBD1 (6 bases). This CDR3 contains 14 residues. Germline V gene lookup returns CDR1 MNHNY and CDR2 SVGAGI (reference sequence). V lost 5 bases and J 4 bases, leaving 14 bases between the germline ends. The CDR3 here is CASSPPPRGTEAFF. The CDR3 DNA sequence: TGTGCCAGCAGTCCTCCTCCCAGGGGCACTGAAGCTTTCTTT.

On this clone itself: This CDR3 is also generated by other DNA sequences in the sample. This sequence joins TRBV5-1 and TRBJ1-5, with D possibly matching TRBD1 (6 bases). CDR3 length equals 14 residues. Deletions cut 3 bases from V and 1 base from J, with 8 bases between. The V gene's germline CDR1 is SGHRS and CDR2 YFSETQ. CDR3 bases: TGCGCCAGCAGCTCTGGGGGCAGCAATCAGCCCCAGCATTTT. The encoded protein is CASSSGGSNQPQHF.

The rearrangement links TRBV4-1 to TRBJ2-2; 7 positions match TRBD1. Germline V gene lookup returns CDR1 MGHRA and CDR2 YSYEKL. Losses at the gene ends were 5 bases for V and 3 bases for J; bases not matched to a gene: 9. The CDR3 spans 16 residues. This chain's CDR3 is CASSSRQGKHTGELFF. The CDR3 nucleotides are TGCGCCAGCAGCAGCCGACAGGGAAAACACACCGGGGAGCTGTTTTTT.

The chain recombines TRBV7-9 with TRBJ1-4, with a weak D call TRBD1 (5 bases). This CDR3 spans 16 amino acids. The ends were cut back, 5 bases at V and 0 bases at J, with 13 bases in the middle. The germline gives CDR1 SEHNR, CDR2 FQNEAQ (reference sequence). The chain's CDR3 is CASSPRRGTTNEKLFF. The CDR3 bases are TGTGCCAGCAGCCCCAGAAGGGGCACAACTAATGAAAAACTGTTTTTT.

This clone was counted a single time. The V gene is TRBV6-5, the J gene TRBJ1-1; TRBD1 agrees at 8 bases. From germline, CDR1 is MNHEY and CDR2 SVGAGI. V lost 10 bases and J lost 8; bases outside the gene matches: 9. There are 12 residues in the CDR3. The CDR3 is CATVGTGEEAFF. DNA for the CDR3: TGTGCCACTGTGGGGACAGGTGAAGAAGCTTTCTTT.

This clone came up once. The chain couples TRBV6-6 to TRBJ2-7; D not resolved. The CDR3 contains 12 residues. Trimming shortened V by 5 bases and J by 6 bases, and 11 bases separated the two germline ends. Germline lookup yields CDR1 MNHNY and CDR2 SVGAGI (reference sequence). CDR3 DNA sequence: TGTGCCAGCAGTCCGCCTGAGCGCGAGCAGTACTTC. Its protein is CASSPPEREQYF.

The table lists this clone with a few counts. The chain employs TRBV7-8 and TRBJ2-3, with TRBD1 identical over 8 bases. CDR3 size: 14 residues. Trimming removed 8 bases from V and 2 bases from J; junction bases left unmatched: 6. Looked up from germline, CDR1 is SGHVS and CDR2 is FQNEAQ. The CDR3 sequence is CASQDRDHTDTQYF. In DNA form, the CDR3 reads TGTGCCAGCCAGGACAGGGACCACACAGATACGCAGTATTTT.

This chain uses TRBV6-1 with TRBJ1-1, with 10 bases matching TRBD1. The length of the CDR3 is 15 residues. Germline CDR1 is MNHNS and CDR2 is SASEGT. The V segment lost 3 bases and the J segment 4 bases; nucleotides outside the gene matches: 5. The CDR3 nucleotides read TGTGCCAGCAGTGATGGGACAGGGGTGTTCACTGAAGCTTTCTTT. Its translation is CASSDGTGVFTEAFF.

The chain is built from TRBV7-2 and TRBJ1-5, with D tentatively TRBD1 (5 bases). The CDR3 is 13 residues long. The germline V gene encodes CDR1 SGHTA and CDR2 FQGNSA. Trimming pared 6 bases from V and 10 bases from J, leaving 16 bases between. The CDR3 nucleotides read TGTGCCAGCAGTAGGACATATATGGATCCCCAGCATTTT. Its translation is CASSRTYMDPQHF.

This clone showed up just once. Here the CDR3 reads CASSFLTGGEQYF. Written as DNA, the CDR3 is TGTGCCAGCAGCTTCCTGACTGGAGGGGAGCAGTACTTC. The rearrangement joins TRBV5-6 to TRBJ2-7; tentatively, D is TRBD2 (6 bases). CDR1 and CDR2 from the germline V gene are SGHDT and YYEEEE. V was shortened by 2 bases and J by 7 bases, with 13 bases between the two germline ends. This CDR3 contains 13 residues.

This chain links TRBV2 with TRBJ2-1; TRBD1 matches at 9 bases. The CDR3 runs 13 residues. Per the germline V gene, CDR1 is SNHLY and CDR2 is FYNNEI. The J segment lost 14 bases and the V segment lost 8 bases, leaving 13 bases of the junction unmatched. CDR3 amino acids: CASRGGVGTGKFF. CDR3 DNA: TGTGCCAGCCGAGGGGGGGTCGGGACAGGGAAGTTCTTC.

This chain uses TRBV7-2 with TRBJ2-1, with TRBD2 as a possible D gene (7 bases). CDR3 length equals 14 residues. Germline V gene data show CDR1 as SGHTA and CDR2 as FQGNSA. The CDR3 DNA sequence: TGTGCAACCCGACCGGGGGGCGCGGGCAATGAGCAGTTCTTC. It yields the protein CATRPGGAGNEQFF. The full variable domain, rest sourced from reference TRBV7-2 and TRBJ2-1, is GAGVSQSPSNKVTEKGKDVELRCDPISGHTALYWYRQSLGQGLEFLIYFQGNSAPDKSGLPSDRFSAERTGGSVSTLTIQRTQQEDSAVYLCATRPGGAGNEQFFGPGTRLTVL.